What follows are 29 T cell receptor beta chains derived from one specimen sequenced in a study of identical twins. TCRdb ran MiXCR on the 5' RACE reads and lists one entry per CDR3 protein. The repertoire holds roughly 250,000 distinct CDR3 sequences, with over 12% as singletons. Sequenced: memory (CD45RO+) T cells sorted from blood. Every receptor here comes from a woman under 30 in good health.

The chain has TRBV3-1 and TRBJ2-1; unclear D gene. CDR1 and CDR2 from the germline V gene are LGHDT and YNNKEL (reference sequence). V was trimmed by 4 bases and J by 0 bases, leaving 10 bases between them. The CDR3 sequence is 15 residues long. CDR3 nucleotides: TGTGCCAGCAGCCGGAACCCTAGCTCCTACAATGAGCAGTTCTTC. It translates to CASSRNPSSYNEQFF.

This clonotype occurred a few times. The V and J genes are TRBV2 and TRBJ1-1, with D possibly matching TRBD1 (5 bases). Germline CDR1 is SNHLY and CDR2 is FYNNEI. This CDR3 comprises 13 residues. V was cut by 7 bases and J by 2 bases, with 11 bases left in between. In nucleotides, the CDR3 is TGTGCCAGCAAAGAGACAGCTAACACTGAAGCTTTCTTT. Protein: CASKETANTEAFF.

This clonotype was counted ten times or more. This chain joins TRBV7-2 and TRBJ2-7; D tentatively reads TRBD1 or TRBD2 (5 bases each). V lost 4 bases to trimming and J lost 2 bases, with 15 bases between them. This CDR3 contains 15 residues. Per germline, CDR1 SGHTA and CDR2 FQGNSA. This CDR3 reads CASSSEGTAPYEQYF. In nucleotides, the CDR3 is TGTGCCAGCAGCTCAGAAGGGACGGCGCCCTACGAGCAGTACTTC.

This clonotype was counted a few times. The chain carries TRBV4-2 and TRBJ2-1; 10 bases are shared with TRBD1. This CDR3 contains 16 residues. Germline V gene data show CDR1 as LGHNA and CDR2 as YNFKEQ. Germline trimming cut 0 bases from V and 5 bases from J; bases unmatched to any gene: 4. Here the CDR3 DNA reads TGTGCCAGCAGCCAAGAAGGGACAGGGGCAAACAATGAGCAGTTCTTC. Protein sequence: CASSQEGTGANNEQFF.

The chain is built from TRBV2 and TRBJ2-5; D perhaps matches TRBD2 (6 bases). Germline values: CDR1 SNHLY, CDR2 FYNNEI. This CDR3 region has 15 residues. The germline V and J ends were trimmed by 6 bases and 7 bases, with 21 bases remaining between them. The CDR3, as DNA: TGTGCCAGCAGGGGGGGTTTAGACCGGGTTAGGACCCAGTACTTC. Amino acids: CASRGGLDRVRTQYF.

The rearrangement links TRBV20-1 to TRBJ1-2; D is uncertain. This CDR3 region has 11 residues. The V end lost 0 bases, the J end lost 9 bases, and 8 bases lay between the germline ends. CDR1 is DFQATT, CDR2 SNEGSKA, per germline (reference sequence). CDR3 protein: CSARDRGRYTF. CDR3 nucleotide sequence: TGCAGTGCTAGAGATCGAGGGCGCTACACCTTC.

This clonotype was detected ten times or more. The chain recombines TRBV5-1 with TRBJ1-1; no reliable D call. Germline V lookup: CDR1 SGHRS, CDR2 YFSETQ. The CDR3 consists of 13 residues. Trimming cost V 7 bases and J 3 bases, with 13 bases left between them. CDR3 coding DNA: TGCGCCAGCTCCATACTCGGGGACACTGAAGCTTTCTTT. Residues: CASSILGDTEAFF.

This clonotype was observed at least ten times. In DNA form, the CDR3 reads TGTGCCAGCACCAGAGGACAGGTTGAGCAGTTCTTC. Protein sequence: CASTRGQVEQFF. This chain joins TRBV12-3 or TRBV12-4 and TRBJ2-1, with 7 bases lining up with TRBD1. Unmatched junction bases numbered 6, after V lost 7 bases and J lost 9 bases. The CDR3 covers 12 residues.

The V and J genes are TRBV23-1 and TRBJ1-6, with TRBD1 matching 9 bases. TRBV23-1 is recorded as an ORF, its role being uncertain. The CDR3 has 16 amino acids. The V and J ends lost 4 bases and 7 bases, in that order; junction bases with no gene match: 8. The chain's CDR3 is CASSPQPGQGNSPLHF. The CDR3 DNA follows: TGCGCCAGCAGTCCGCAGCCGGGACAGGGCAATTCACCCCTCCACTTT.

The rearrangement links TRBV5-1 to TRBJ1-1; possibly TRBD1 for D (6 bases). Germline CDR1 reads SGHRS; CDR2 reads YFSETQ. V lost 2 bases and J lost 4, with 9 bases in between. The CDR3 loop spans 13 amino acids. CDR3 region: CASSFRDITEAFF. Here the CDR3 DNA reads TGCGCCAGCAGCTTCCGGGACATCACTGAAGCTTTCTTT.

The CDR3 DNA sequence: TGCAGCTTCCAGATCTTGGGCTATTACGAGGGAGATACGCAGTATTTT. Translation: CSFQILGYYEGDTQYF. This rearrangement joins TRBV29-1 to TRBJ2-3; a possible D gene is TRBD2 (5 bases). This CDR3 has 16 amino acids. Germline lookup yields CDR1 SQVTM and CDR2 ANQGSEA. Trimming cost V 8 bases and J 5 bases, with 26 bases left between them.

This clonotype has only a few counts. V usage is TRBV6-1 and J usage is TRBJ1-2, with 7 bases identical to TRBD1. The CDR3 contains 15 residues. The V segment lost 5 bases and the J segment 7 bases; nucleotides outside the gene matches: 13. Germline assignment: CDR1 MNHNS and CDR2 SASEGT. The CDR3 sequence: CASSRDREGFGGYTF. The CDR3 DNA is TGTGCCAGCAGTCGCGACAGGGAGGGATTCGGTGGCTACACCTTC.

The J gene is TRBJ2-1, the V gene TRBV27; TRBD2 matches at 7 bases. There are 15 residues in the CDR3. The germline CDR1 and CDR2 sequences are MNHEY and SMNVEV (reference sequence). V lost 3 bases to trimming and J lost 9 bases; unmatched junction nucleotides: 11. In DNA, the CDR3 is TGTGCCAGCAGTTTTGGGACTATACCGGCGGGTGAGCAGTTCTTC. Its protein product is CASSFGTIPAGEQFF.

This clonotype was seen ten or more times. The CDR3 loop reads CASSFTGQSYNEQFF. The CDR3 nucleotides read TGTGCCAGCAGCTTTACCGGACAGAGCTACAATGAGCAGTTCTTC. The chain recombines TRBV7-2 with TRBJ2-1, with a tentative D call TRBD1 (6 bases). The ends were cut back, 3 bases at V and 3 bases at J, with 12 bases in the middle. This CDR3 comprises 15 residues. Germline V gene sequence: CDR1 SGHTA, CDR2 FQGNSA.

This clonotype was recorded many times. J is TRBJ2-4 and V is TRBV14; 10 bases map to TRBD1. This CDR3 contains 13 residues. V gave up 7 bases and J gave up 8 bases; unmatched junction bases: 5. Per germline, CDR1 SGHDN and CDR2 FVKESK. The CDR3 region has the DNA TGTGCCAGCACCTCCGGGACAGGGGACATTCAGTACTTC. Protein sequence: CASTSGTGDIQYF.

The CDR3 coding sequence is TGCGCCAGCAGCTTGGAAGGACAGGTTAATTCACCCCTCCACTTT. It codes for CASSLEGQVNSPLHF. V is TRBV5-1 and J is TRBJ1-6, with 7 bases fitting TRBD1. The CDR3 contains 15 residues. The J segment lost 6 bases and the V segment lost 0 bases, leaving 3 bases of the junction unmatched. Germline values: CDR1 SGHRS, CDR2 YFSETQ.

The chain combines TRBV2 with TRBJ2-1; D is possibly TRBD2 (6 bases). Trimming removed 10 bases at V and 4 bases at J, with 14 bases between. The CDR3 has 13 residues. Per the germline V gene, CDR1 is SNHLY and CDR2 is FYNNEI. DNA of the CDR3: TGTGCCACAGATAGGAGGGGATACAATGAGCAGTTCTTC. Translated: CATDRRGYNEQFF.

This clonotype was observed a few times. This sequence joins TRBV28 and TRBJ2-7; 10 bases agree with TRBD1. The CDR3 is made up of 15 amino acids. J gave up 7 bases and V 6 bases, and 12 bases lay outside the gene matches. Germline V CDR1 and CDR2: MDHEN, SYDVKM. CDR3 DNA sequence: TGTGCCAGCAGCGTATCCGGGACAGGGGCTGGAGAGCAGTACTTC. This gives the protein CASSVSGTGAGEQYF. Variable domain in full (rest from reference TRBV28 and TRBJ2-7): DVKVTQSSRYLVKRTGEKVFLECVQDMDHENMFWYRQDPGLGLRLIYFSYDVKMKEKGDIPEGYSVSREKKERFSLILESASTNQTSMYLCASSVSGTGAGEQYFGPGTRLTVT.

A few counts support this clonotype. The chain joins TRBV5-8 to TRBJ2-1, with 8 bases that match TRBD2. CDR3 length: 16 amino acids. With 2 bases clipped from V and 3 bases from J, the junction kept 7 bases outside the gene matches. Germline assignment: CDR1 SGHTS and CDR2 YDEGEE. CDR3 residues: CASSFPGTRSYNEQFF. CDR3 coding DNA: TGTGCCAGCAGCTTCCCCGGGACTAGAAGCTACAATGAGCAGTTCTTC. Filled out from reference TRBV5-8 and TRBJ2-1, the complete variable domain reads EAGVTQSPTHLIKTRGQQATLRCSPISGHTSVYWYQQALGLGLQFLLWYDEGEERNRGNFPPRFSGRQFPNYSSELNVNALELEDSALYLCASSFPGTRSYNEQFFGPGTRLTVL.

This chain links TRBV7-3 with TRBJ2-5, with D unclear. The CDR3 is made up of 15 amino acids. In germline, CDR1 is SGHTA, CDR2 FQGTGA. Trimming removed 1 base at V and 5 bases at J, with 14 bases between. CDR3 coding DNA: TGTGCCAGCAGCTTAATGCCCAGTGCGGCGGAGACCCAGTACTTC. It translates to CASSLMPSAAETQYF.

This clonotype was picked up a small number of times. The CDR3 DNA reads TGCGCCAGCAGCTTGAGGGACCCTAGCGGGCGCTCCTACAATGAGCAGTTCTTC. Its translation: CASSLRDPSGRSYNEQFF. The chain combines TRBV5-1 with TRBJ2-1; 8 nucleotides match TRBD2. The CDR3 covers 18 residues. The J segment lost 0 bases and the V segment lost 1 base, leaving 9 bases of the junction unmatched. Germline V gives CDR1 SGHRS, CDR2 YFSETQ.

There are many counts of this clonotype. The rearrangement links TRBV11-2 to TRBJ2-1; 7 bases are shared with TRBD2. The CDR3 length is 13 residues. The germline gives CDR1 SGHAT, CDR2 FQNNGV. With V trimmed by 0 bases and J by 13 bases, 6 bases remained unmatched. The CDR3 coding sequence is TGTGCCAGCAGCTTAGAGCCCAGCGGGGTACAGTTCTTC. It specifies CASSLEPSGVQFF.

This clonotype was seen many times. The gene calls are TRBV12-5 and TRBJ1-1; D gene uncertain. The V end lost 6 bases, the J end lost 0 bases, and 8 bases lay between the germline ends. The CDR3 extends over 13 amino acids. Germline CDR1 and CDR2: LGHNT and FRNRAP. Written as DNA, the CDR3 is TGTGCTAGTGGCTTAGATCTGAACACTGAAGCTTTCTTT. Amino acid sequence: CASGLDLNTEAFF.

A few counts support this clonotype. The chain uses TRBV29-1 and TRBJ1-5; D unresolved. The CDR3 consists of 13 residues. Germline values: CDR1 SQVTM, CDR2 ANQGSEA. Trimming took 8 bases from V and 4 from J, leaving 15 bases between them. The CDR3 loop reads CSYGERSNQPQHF. As DNA, the CDR3 is TGCAGCTACGGGGAGCGCTCAAATCAGCCCCAGCATTTT.

A single count supports this clonotype. This sequence joins TRBV18 and TRBJ2-7; D not certain. Germline CDR1 reads KGHSH; CDR2 reads LQKENI. The CDR3 consists of 15 residues. Trimming took 4 bases from V and 4 from J, leaving 17 bases between them. CDR3 DNA: TGTGCCAGCTCACGCGTTTCAGATTCTGGTTACGAGCAGTACTTC. This gives the protein CASSRVSDSGYEQYF.

This clonotype was seen more than once but under ten times. It may be a read error: a sequence one base away is much more abundant. The rearrangement uses TRBV24-1 and TRBJ1-1; 9 bases fit TRBD1. Trimming cost V 7 bases and J 1 base; bases outside gene matches: 0. Germline V gene data show CDR1 as KGHDR and CDR2 as SFDVKD. The CDR3 is 13 residues long. DNA for the CDR3: TGTGCCACCAGGGGACAGGGGAACACTGAAGCTTTCTTT. Translated: CATRGQGNTEAFF.

V gene TRBV5-1 combines with J gene TRBJ2-3, with 9 bases fitting TRBD1. Germline V CDR1 and CDR2: SGHRS, YFSETQ. This CDR3 comprises 14 residues. J gave up 3 bases and V 4 bases, and 3 bases lay outside the gene matches. The DNA of the CDR3 is TGCGCCAGCAGCAGGGGACAGGGAACAGATACGCAGTATTTT. It codes for CASSRGQGTDTQYF. The full variable domain, in which reference TRBV5-1 and TRBJ2-3 provide the parts outside the CDR3, is KAGVTQTPRYLIKTRGQQVTLSCSPISGHRSVSWYQQTPGQGLQFLFEYFSETQRNKGNFPGRFSGRQFSNSRSEMNVSTLELGDSALYLCASSRGQGTDTQYFGPGTRLTVL.

In its sample, this clonotype was seen a few times. The chain employs TRBV6-5 and TRBJ1-2; no firm D call. Germline V CDR1 and CDR2: MNHEY, SVGAGI. V lost 1 base and J lost 8, with 17 bases in between. This CDR3 comprises 15 residues. The CDR3 protein is CASSYYGLLQGGYTF. The CDR3 coding sequence is TGTGCCAGCAGTTACTATGGATTACTCCAAGGCGGCTACACCTTC.

The chain links TRBV7-2 to TRBJ1-2; TRBD1 might be the D (5 bases). V was trimmed by 5 bases and J by 7 bases, leaving 17 bases between them. CDR1 is SGHTA, CDR2 FQGNSA, per germline. The CDR3 runs to 14 residues. The CDR3 reads CASSPRGGYSGYTF. CDR3 coding DNA: TGTGCCAGCAGCCCCCGTGGGGGATATAGTGGCTACACCTTC.